One sample yielded the 18 T cell receptor beta chains listed below, sequenced in a study of identical twins. In TCRdb, the 5' RACE reads were re-called with MiXCR into one record per CDR3 protein. The sample yields roughly 720,000 distinct CDR3 sequences, around a sixth seen once. The sample was also reused in another study, on T cells expressing NK-cell markers.

The sample consisted of PBMCs. These receptors came from a woman aged 18-35 years in good health.

This rearrangement joins TRBV7-2 to TRBJ2-5; D is uncertain. CDR3 length: 13 residues. From germline, CDR1 is SGHTA and CDR2 FQGNSA. The ends were cut back, 1 base at V and 7 bases at J, with 10 bases in the middle. The CDR3 loop reads CASSLEDGGTQYF. The CDR3 coding sequence is TGTGCCAGCAGCTTAGAGGACGGCGGGACCCAGTACTTC.

This clonotype has more than one count but fewer than ten. The chain joins TRBV9 to TRBJ2-1; no reliable D call. Deletions cut 3 bases from V and 2 bases from J, with 12 bases between. Germline V gives CDR1 SGDLS, CDR2 YYNGEE. The CDR3 loop spans 15 amino acids. The CDR3 protein is CASSALAGTYNEQFF. The CDR3 nucleotides are TGTGCCAGCAGCGCTTTAGCAGGAACCTACAATGAGCAGTTCTTC.

The genes are TRBV11-3 and TRBJ2-2; D is possibly TRBD2 (6 bases). Trimming pared 10 bases from V and 3 bases from J, leaving 9 bases between. The CDR3 runs 12 residues. From germline, CDR1 is SGHNT and CDR2 YENEEA. DNA for the CDR3: TGTGCCACCCAGCGGGACACCGGGGAGCTGTTTTTT. This codes for CATQRDTGELFF.

V and J are TRBV6-2 or TRBV6-3 and TRBJ2-1; D ambiguous. V lost 8 bases and J lost 1, with 12 bases in between. This CDR3 is 14 amino acids long. CDR1 MNHEY and CDR2 SVGEGT come from the germline V gene. This chain's CDR3 is CASRLGSSYNEQFF. For the CDR3, the DNA is TGTGCCAGCCGCCTGGGTTCTTCCTACAATGAGCAGTTCTTC.

V and J are TRBV5-6 and TRBJ2-5; TRBD2 might be the D (6 bases). The V and J ends lost 0 bases and 7 bases respectively, with 19 bases between them. This CDR3 contains 16 residues. Germline loops: CDR1 SGHDT, CDR2 YYEEEE. CDR3 DNA sequence: TGTGCCAGCAGCTTGGAGGGGAGGCAGGCGGTCGGGACCCAGTACTTC. The encoded protein is CASSLEGRQAVGTQYF.

The V call is TRBV7-3, the J call TRBJ2-1; D is ambiguous. The V end was cut by 4 bases, the J end by 5 bases, with 6 bases between. Germline CDR1 SGHTA, CDR2 FQGTGA. This CDR3 spans 12 amino acids. DNA of the CDR3: TGTGCCAGCAGCTCCCCAAACAATGAGCAGTTCTTC. Protein sequence: CASSSPNNEQFF.

The table lists this clonotype with a few counts. The chain uses TRBV12-3 or TRBV12-4 and TRBJ2-2; 8 bases agree with TRBD1. The CDR3 spans 16 residues. The V segment lost 3 bases and the J segment 7 bases; nucleotides outside the gene matches: 10. The CDR3, as DNA: TGTGCCAGCAGTTTTCGATGGCAGGGGGCGGTCGGGGAGCTGTTTTTT. Encoded protein: CASSFRWQGAVGELFF.

This clonotype was recorded many times. The rearrangement uses TRBV7-6 and TRBJ2-1; TRBD2 matches at 9 bases. Germline trimming cut 2 bases from V and 5 bases from J; bases unmatched to any gene: 7. The CDR3 is 16 residues long. CDR1 is SGHVS and CDR2 is FNYEAQ in the germline V gene. The CDR3 spells CASSLYGLAGNNEQFF. Here the CDR3 DNA reads TGTGCCAGCAGCTTATATGGGCTAGCGGGAAACAATGAGCAGTTCTTC. The complete variable domain, with remaining parts taken from reference TRBV7-6 and TRBJ2-1, reads GAGVSQSPRYKVTKRGQDVALRCDPISGHVSLYWYRQALGQGPEFLTYFNYEAQQDKSGLPNDRFSAERPEGSISTLTIQRTEQRDSAMYRCASSLYGLAGNNEQFFGPGTRLTVL.

The V call is TRBV18, the J call TRBJ2-1; 8 positions agree with TRBD1. The CDR3 runs to 14 residues. CDR1 is KGHSH and CDR2 is LQKENI in the germline V gene. The junction had 6 bases not matched to a gene; V was cut back by 3 bases and J by 8 bases. The CDR3 coding sequence is TGTGCCAGCTCACCCTTCGGACAGGGCGATGAGCAGTTCTTC. Translated: CASSPFGQGDEQFF.

This clonotype was seen many times. The chain combines TRBV7-2 with TRBJ2-2, with D possibly being TRBD1 (6 bases). The V end was cut by 4 bases, the J end by 0 bases, with 12 bases between. Germline V gives CDR1 SGHTA, CDR2 FQGNSA. The CDR3 sequence is 16 residues long. The CDR3 DNA is TGTGCCAGCAGCTACTCCGGGACACCGAACACCGGGGAGCTGTTTTTT. This sequence encodes CASSYSGTPNTGELFF. Full variable domain (missing parts from reference TRBV7-2 and TRBJ2-2): GAGVSQSPSNKVTEKGKDVELRCDPISGHTALYWYRQSLGQGLEFLIYFQGNSAPDKSGLPSDRFSAERTGGSVSTLTIQRTQQEDSAVYLCASSYSGTPNTGELFFGEGSRLTVL.

This clonotype was observed a few times. The rearrangement joins TRBV12-3 or TRBV12-4 to TRBJ2-1; D perhaps matches TRBD1 (5 bases). This CDR3 is 13 amino acids long. V lost 7 bases to trimming and J lost 3 bases, with 10 bases between them. CDR3 amino acids: CASKKGIYNEQFF. The DNA for the CDR3 is TGTGCCAGCAAAAAGGGGATCTACAATGAGCAGTTCTTC.

CDR3 sequence (DNA): TGTGCCAGCAGTTATTTGCTGAGGGGGAACACTGAAGCTTTCTTT. Its translation is CASSYLLRGNTEAFF. The V gene is TRBV6-2 or TRBV6-3, the J gene TRBJ1-1, with D perhaps TRBD1 (5 bases). Germline V gives CDR1 MNHEY, CDR2 SVGEGT. Trimming left V 3 bases short and J 1 base short, with 12 bases between. This CDR3 is built from 15 residues.

The chain is built from TRBV12-3 or TRBV12-4 and TRBJ2-1; 7 nucleotides agree with TRBD2. The CDR3 spans 13 residues. The ends lost 4 bases at V and 8 bases at J; junction bases unmatched: 5. CDR3 sequence: CASSSPTSYEQFF. CDR3 coding DNA: TGTGCCAGCAGTTCCCCGACTAGCTATGAGCAGTTCTTC.

This clonotype was found a few times. The chain joins TRBV7-9 to TRBJ2-3, with D perhaps being TRBD1 or TRBD2 (5 bases each). CDR1 and CDR2 from the germline V gene are SEHNR and FQNEAQ (reference sequence). V was cut by 4 bases and J by 2 bases, with 13 bases left in between. CDR3 length: 15 residues. The CDR3 DNA sequence: TGTGCCAGCAGCTCCCGGGACCACGACACAGATACGCAGTATTTT. Translation: CASSSRDHDTDTQYF.

In DNA, the CDR3 is TGTGCCAGCAGCTTAGCGCAACTAGGGGACTACGAGCAGTACTTC. Amino acid sequence: CASSLAQLGDYEQYF. The J gene is TRBJ2-7, the V gene TRBV7-9, with D perhaps assigned TRBD1 or TRBD2 (5 bases each). Per the germline V gene, CDR1 is SEHNR and CDR2 is FQNEAQ (reference sequence). V was shortened by 0 bases and J by 3 bases, with 12 bases between the two germline ends. CDR3 size: 15 residues. Variable domain in full (rest from reference TRBV7-9 and TRBJ2-7): DTGVSQNPRHKITKRGQNVTFRCDPISEHNRLYWYRQTLGQGPEFLTYFQNEAQLEKSRLLSDRFSAERPKGSFSTLEIQRTEQGDSAMYLCASSLAQLGDYEQYFGPGTRLTVT.

There are a few counts of this clonotype. This chain links TRBV6-5 with TRBJ2-1; possibly TRBD2 for D (6 bases). The V gene's germline CDR1 is MNHEY and CDR2 SVGAGI. This CDR3 contains 14 residues. Trimming took off 2 bases at V and 9 bases at J, with 14 bases between the two ends. The CDR3 here is CASSYGREKSEQFF. Here the CDR3 DNA reads TGTGCCAGCAGTTACGGACGGGAGAAGAGTGAGCAGTTCTTC.

The V and J genes are TRBV4-3 and TRBJ2-5; 8 positions agree with TRBD2. This CDR3 contains 15 residues. CDR1 is LGHNA, CDR2 YSLEER, per germline. After removal of 9 bases from V and 5 bases from J, the junction contained 14 bases not matched to a gene. CDR3 sequence reads: CASRRTGGPEETQYF. The CDR3 DNA is TGCGCCAGTCGTCGGACGGGAGGGCCGGAGGAGACCCAGTACTTC.

This clonotype has more than one count but fewer than ten. The chain joins TRBV24-1 to TRBJ2-1; perhaps TRBD2 as D (5 bases). The CDR3 extends over 13 amino acids. From germline, CDR1 is KGHDR and CDR2 SFDVKD. V lost 7 bases to trimming and J lost 8 bases, with 14 bases between them. The CDR3 is CATSQREGHEQFF. CDR3 sequence (DNA): TGTGCCACCAGCCAGAGGGAAGGTCATGAGCAGTTCTTC.